The present T cell receptor (beta chain) was sequenced within a study of cytomegalovirus exposure and HLA in healthy donors. PCR used 60 Vbeta primers and 13 Jbeta primers. Profiling relied on immunoSEQ multiplex PCR, and the TCRdb table lists in-frame clones only, not all of them. The table lists some 160,000 clones, 60% to 85% of them singletons. Sequencing was done on a sample of PBMCs. This TCR was sampled from a man aged 35-49 years in good health and CMV-seronegative.

CDR3 loop: CASSGGSTEAFF. In DNA, the CDR3 is TGTGCCAGCAGCGGGGGCAGCACTGAAGCTTTCTTT. The chain couples TRBV11-3 to TRBJ1-1; a weak D match, TRBD1 (6 bases). The germline V gene has CDR1 SGHNT and CDR2 YENEEA. The CDR3 length is 12 residues. With 5 bases removed from V and 4 bases from J, the gap between germline ends came to 8 bases.